The TCR beta chain under discussion was sequenced for a study of T cell changes during pregnancy in multiple sclerosis (dated by TCRdb to the late 2010s). With regard to the full study: Changes in the T cell repertoire over the course of pregnancy were examined in this study in women with multiple sclerosis.

About this clone: Its recognized antigen is unknown. Base qualities are missing; no much larger clone stands one base away.

The library was prepared using the immunoSEQ multiplex PCR assay. This immuneACCESS table, as held by TCRdb, lists in-frame sequences with V and J called but not all clones. Of the missing ones, under half trace to an unresolved V gene in checked studies; the others have no known cause. The sample table contains about 17,000 clones; only one count was recorded for over 80% of them. The ten largest clones add up to around an eighth of the sample. This sequence originates from a female donor in good health, enrolled as a control in a pregnancy study. Sequenced here: CD8+ T cells from peripheral blood mononuclear cells, sampled in the third trimester of pregnancy.

The base sequence is TGTGCCAGCAGCTTAGGAAGACAGGGTGAGAAGTATGGCTACACCTTC. Its protein is CASSLGRQGEKYGYTF. The chain links TRBV7-9 with TRBJ1-2; TRBD1 aligns with 7 central bases. V loses 1 base at its end and J loses 5 bases; junction bases beyond the gene matches: 10. The CDR3 starts with the cysteine, ends with the phenylalanine, and has 16 residues. Left in the record is the CDR3 DNA by itself, 48 bases read in frame from the first base. Per the germline V gene (reference sequence), SEHNR is the CDR1 and FQNEAQ is the CDR2.